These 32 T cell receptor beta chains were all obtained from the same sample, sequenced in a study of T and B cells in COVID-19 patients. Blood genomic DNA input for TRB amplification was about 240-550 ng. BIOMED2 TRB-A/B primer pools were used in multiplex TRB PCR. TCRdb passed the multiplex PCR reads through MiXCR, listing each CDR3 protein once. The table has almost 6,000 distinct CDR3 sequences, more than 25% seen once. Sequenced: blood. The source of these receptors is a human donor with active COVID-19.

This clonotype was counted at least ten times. The CDR3 DNA follows: TGTGCCAGCAGCTTCAGGGCTAGGTCTGGGGCCAACGTCCTGACTTTC. Its protein product is CASSFRARSGANVLTF. The rearrangement uses TRBV13 and TRBJ2-6; D perhaps matches TRBD1 (5 bases). Germline CDR1 is PRHDT and CDR2 is FYEKMQ (reference sequence). The CDR3 has 16 residues. Trimming took 3 bases from V and 1 from J, leaving 10 bases between them.

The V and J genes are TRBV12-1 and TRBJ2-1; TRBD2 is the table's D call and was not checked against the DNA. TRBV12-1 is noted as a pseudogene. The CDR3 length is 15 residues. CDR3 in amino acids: CASSPLGERYNEQFF. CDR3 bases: TGTGCCAGCAGCCCGCTCGGGGAACGCTACAATGAGCAGTTCTTC.

For the CDR3, the DNA is TGTGCCAGCAGTCACCCGTTACAGGGTACCTTTCTATATGACTATGGCTACACCTTC. This encodes CASSHPLQGTFLYDYGYTF. This chain joins TRBV12-3 or TRBV12-4 and TRBJ1-2; TRBD1 might be the D (6 bases). The V end lost 5 bases, the J end lost 3 bases, and 28 bases lay between the germline ends. CDR3 length: 19 amino acids.

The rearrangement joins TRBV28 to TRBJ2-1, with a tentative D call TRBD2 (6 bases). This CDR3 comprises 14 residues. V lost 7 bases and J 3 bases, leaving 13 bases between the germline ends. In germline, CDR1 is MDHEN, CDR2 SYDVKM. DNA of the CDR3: TGTGCCAGCAACCTCGGGAGTATCTACAATGAGCAGTTCTTC. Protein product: CASNLGSIYNEQFF.

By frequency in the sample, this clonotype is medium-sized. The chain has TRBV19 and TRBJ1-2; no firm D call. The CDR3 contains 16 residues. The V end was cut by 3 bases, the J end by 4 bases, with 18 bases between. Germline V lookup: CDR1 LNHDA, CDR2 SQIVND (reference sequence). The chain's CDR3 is CASSIQLGAYPYGYTF. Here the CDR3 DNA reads TGTGCCAGTAGTATTCAATTGGGAGCCTACCCCTATGGCTACACCTTC.

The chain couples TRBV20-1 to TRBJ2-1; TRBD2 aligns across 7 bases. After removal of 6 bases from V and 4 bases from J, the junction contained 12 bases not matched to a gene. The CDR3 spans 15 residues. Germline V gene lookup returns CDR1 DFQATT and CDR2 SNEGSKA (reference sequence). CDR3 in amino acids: CSADPRSGTYNEQFF. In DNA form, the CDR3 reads TGCAGTGCAGACCCCCGCAGCGGGACTTACAATGAGCAGTTCTTC.

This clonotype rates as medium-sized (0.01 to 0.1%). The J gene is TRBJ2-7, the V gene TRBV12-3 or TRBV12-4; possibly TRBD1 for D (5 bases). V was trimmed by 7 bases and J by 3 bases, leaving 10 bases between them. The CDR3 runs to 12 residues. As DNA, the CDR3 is TGTGCCAGCAAGGGGCAGGACTACGAGCAGTACTTC. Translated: CASKGQDYEQYF.

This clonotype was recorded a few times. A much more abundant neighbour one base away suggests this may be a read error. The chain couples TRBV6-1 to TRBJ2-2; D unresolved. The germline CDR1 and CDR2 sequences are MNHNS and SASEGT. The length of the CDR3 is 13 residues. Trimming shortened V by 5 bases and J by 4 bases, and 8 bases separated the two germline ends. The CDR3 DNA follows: TGTGCCAGCAGTCGGCTGGGCACCGGGGAGCTGTTTTTT. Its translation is CASSRLGTGELFF.

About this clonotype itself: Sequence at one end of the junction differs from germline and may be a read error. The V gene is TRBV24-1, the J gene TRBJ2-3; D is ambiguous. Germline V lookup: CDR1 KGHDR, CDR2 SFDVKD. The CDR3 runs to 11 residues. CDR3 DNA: TGTGCCACCAGTGATACATCTGTCCAGGTTTTT. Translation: CATSDTSVQVF.

CDR3 coding DNA: TGCAGTGCTTCGGACAGGGCGTCTCAGCCCCAGCATTTT. It translates to CSASDRASQPQHF. The chain has TRBV20-1 and TRBJ1-5; 8 nucleotides line up with TRBD1. CDR1 is DFQATT, CDR2 SNEGSKA, per germline (reference sequence). The CDR3 is 13 amino acids. J was trimmed by 6 bases and V by 5 bases; bases with no gene match: 6.

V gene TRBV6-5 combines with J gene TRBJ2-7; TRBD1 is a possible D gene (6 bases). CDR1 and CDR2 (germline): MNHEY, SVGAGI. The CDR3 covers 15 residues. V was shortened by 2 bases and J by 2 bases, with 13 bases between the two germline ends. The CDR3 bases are TGTGCCAGCAGTTACCCCGGGACAAGGACCTACGAGCAGTACTTC. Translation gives CASSYPGTRTYEQYF.

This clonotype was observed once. The CDR3 region is CAWSASGRGYF. The CDR3 nucleotides read TGTGCCTGGAGCGCTAGCGGGCGGGGGTACTTC. The rearrangement uses TRBV30 and TRBJ2-5, with 8 bases aligning to TRBD2. Germline V gene sequence: CDR1 GTSNPN, CDR2 SVGIG (reference sequence). This CDR3 spans 11 amino acids. V lost 3 bases, J lost 13 bases, and 7 bases stayed unmatched.

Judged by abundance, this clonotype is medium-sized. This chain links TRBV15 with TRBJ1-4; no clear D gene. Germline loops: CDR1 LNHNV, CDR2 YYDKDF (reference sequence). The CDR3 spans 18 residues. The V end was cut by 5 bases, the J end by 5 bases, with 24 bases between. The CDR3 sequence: CATSPRGASGSQNEKLFF. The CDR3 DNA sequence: TGTGCCACCAGCCCACGAGGAGCCTCCGGGAGTCAGAATGAAAAACTGTTTTTT.

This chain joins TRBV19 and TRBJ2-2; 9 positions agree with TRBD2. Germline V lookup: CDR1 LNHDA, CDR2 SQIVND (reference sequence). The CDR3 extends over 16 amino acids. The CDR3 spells CVSTPTSGFSTGELFF. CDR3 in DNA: TGTGTTAGTACCCCTACTAGCGGGTTCTCCACCGGGGAGCTGTTTTTT. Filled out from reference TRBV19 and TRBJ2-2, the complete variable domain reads DGGITQSPKYLFRKEGQNVTLSCEQNLNHDAMYWYRQDPGQGLRLIYYSQIVNDFQKGDIAEGYSVSREKKESFPLTVTSAQKNPTAFYLCVSTPTSGFSTGELFFGEGSRLTVL.

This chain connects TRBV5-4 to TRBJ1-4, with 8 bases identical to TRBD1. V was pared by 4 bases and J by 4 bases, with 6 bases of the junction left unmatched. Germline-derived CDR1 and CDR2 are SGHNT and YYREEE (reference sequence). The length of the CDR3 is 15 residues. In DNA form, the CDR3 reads TGTGCCAGCAGCCTGCAGGGGGCGGGTAATGAAAAACTGTTTTTT. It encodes CASSLQGAGNEKLFF.

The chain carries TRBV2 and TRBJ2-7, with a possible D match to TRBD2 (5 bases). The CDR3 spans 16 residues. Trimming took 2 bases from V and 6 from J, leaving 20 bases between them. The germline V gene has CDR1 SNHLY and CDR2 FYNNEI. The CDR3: CASSETRARGLLEQYF. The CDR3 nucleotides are TGTGCCAGCAGTGAAACAAGGGCCCGTGGACTTCTCGAGCAGTACTTC. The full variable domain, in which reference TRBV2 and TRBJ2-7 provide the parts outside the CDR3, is EPEVTQTPSHQVTQMGQEVILRCVPISNHLYFYWYRQILGQKVEFLVSFYNNEISEKSEIFDDQFSVERPDGSNFTLKIRSTKLEDSAMYFCASSETRARGLLEQYFGPGTRLTVT.

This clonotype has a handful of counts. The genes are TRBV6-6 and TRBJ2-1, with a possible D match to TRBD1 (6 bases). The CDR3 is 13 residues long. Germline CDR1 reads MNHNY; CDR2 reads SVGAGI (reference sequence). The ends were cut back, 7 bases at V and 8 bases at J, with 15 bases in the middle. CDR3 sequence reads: CASKGQGQYEQFF. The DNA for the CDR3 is TGTGCCAGCAAGGGGCAGGGGCAATATGAGCAGTTCTTC.

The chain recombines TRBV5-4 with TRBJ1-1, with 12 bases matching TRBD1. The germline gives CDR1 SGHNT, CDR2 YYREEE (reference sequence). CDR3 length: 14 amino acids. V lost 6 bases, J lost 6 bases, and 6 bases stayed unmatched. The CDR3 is CASTTGTGGSEAFF. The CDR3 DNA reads TGTGCCAGCACCACCGGGACAGGGGGCTCTGAAGCTTTCTTT.

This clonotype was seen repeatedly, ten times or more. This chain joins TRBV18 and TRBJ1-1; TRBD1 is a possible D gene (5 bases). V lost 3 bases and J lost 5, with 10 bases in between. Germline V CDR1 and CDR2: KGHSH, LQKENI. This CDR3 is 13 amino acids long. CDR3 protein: CASSPGGQTEAFF. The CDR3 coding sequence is TGTGCCAGCTCACCGGGCGGACAAACTGAAGCTTTCTTT.

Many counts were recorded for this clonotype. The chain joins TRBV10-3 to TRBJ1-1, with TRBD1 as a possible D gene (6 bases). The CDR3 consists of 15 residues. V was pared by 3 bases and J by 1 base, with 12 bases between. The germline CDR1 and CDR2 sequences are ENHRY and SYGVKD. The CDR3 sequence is CAISDRGRGNTEAFF. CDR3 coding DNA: TGTGCCATCAGTGACCGGGGGCGAGGGAACACTGAAGCTTTCTTT.

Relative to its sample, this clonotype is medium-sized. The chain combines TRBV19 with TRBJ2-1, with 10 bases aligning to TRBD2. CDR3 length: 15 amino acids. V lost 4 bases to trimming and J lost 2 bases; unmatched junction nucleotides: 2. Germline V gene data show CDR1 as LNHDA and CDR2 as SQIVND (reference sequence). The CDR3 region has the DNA TGTGCCAGTAGTACAAGCGGGGGGGCCTACAATGAGCAGTTCTTC. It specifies CASSTSGGAYNEQFF.

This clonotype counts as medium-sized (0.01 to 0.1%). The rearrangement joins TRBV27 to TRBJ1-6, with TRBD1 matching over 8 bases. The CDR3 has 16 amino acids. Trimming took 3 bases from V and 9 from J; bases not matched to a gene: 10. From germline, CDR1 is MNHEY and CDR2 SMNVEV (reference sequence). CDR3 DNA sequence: TGTGCCAGCAGTTTCACGAGGACAGGGAAAGGTTCACCCCTCCACTTT. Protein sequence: CASSFTRTGKGSPLHF.

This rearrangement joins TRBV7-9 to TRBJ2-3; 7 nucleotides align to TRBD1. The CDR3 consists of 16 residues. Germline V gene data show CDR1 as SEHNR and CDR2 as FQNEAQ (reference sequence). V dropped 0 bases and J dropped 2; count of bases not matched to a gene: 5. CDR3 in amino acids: CASSLAVRGFTDTQYF. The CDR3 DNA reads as TGTGCCAGCAGCTTAGCGGTCAGGGGGTTCACAGATACGCAGTATTTT. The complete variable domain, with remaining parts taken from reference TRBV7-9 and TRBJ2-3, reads DTGVSQNPRHKITKRGQNVTFRCDPISEHNRLYWYRQTLGQGPEFLTYFQNEAQLEKSRLLSDRFSAERPKGSFSTLEIQRTEQGDSAMYLCASSLAVRGFTDTQYFGPGTRLTVL.

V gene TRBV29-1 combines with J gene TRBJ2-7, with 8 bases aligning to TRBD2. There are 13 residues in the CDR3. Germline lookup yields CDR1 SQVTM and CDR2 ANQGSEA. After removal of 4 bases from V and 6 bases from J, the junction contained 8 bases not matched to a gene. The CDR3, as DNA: TGCAGCGTTGGCGGAGCGGGAGAATCCGAGCAGTACTTC. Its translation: CSVGGAGESEQYF.

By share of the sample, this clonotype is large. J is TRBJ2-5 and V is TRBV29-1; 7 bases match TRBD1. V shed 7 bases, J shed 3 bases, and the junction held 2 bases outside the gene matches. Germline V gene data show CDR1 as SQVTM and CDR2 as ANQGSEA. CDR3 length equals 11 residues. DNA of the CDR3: TGCAGCGCTGGGACAGAAGAGACCCAGTACTTC. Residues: CSAGTEETQYF.

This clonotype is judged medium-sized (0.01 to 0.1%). CDR3 in amino acids: CASSLANNEQFF. In DNA, the CDR3 is TGTGCCAGCAGCTTGGCGAATAATGAGCAGTTCTTC. The V and J genes are TRBV5-4 and TRBJ2-1; D is undetermined. The CDR3 is 12 residues long. Trimming pared 0 bases from V and 7 bases from J, leaving 5 bases between. CDR1 is SGHNT and CDR2 is YYREEE in the germline V gene (reference sequence).

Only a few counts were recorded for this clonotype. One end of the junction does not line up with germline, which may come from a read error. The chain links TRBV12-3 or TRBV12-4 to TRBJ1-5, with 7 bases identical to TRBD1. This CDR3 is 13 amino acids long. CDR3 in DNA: TGTGCCAGCAGGGGAGGGGGCAAACAGCCCCAGCATTTT. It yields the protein CASRGGGKQPQHF.

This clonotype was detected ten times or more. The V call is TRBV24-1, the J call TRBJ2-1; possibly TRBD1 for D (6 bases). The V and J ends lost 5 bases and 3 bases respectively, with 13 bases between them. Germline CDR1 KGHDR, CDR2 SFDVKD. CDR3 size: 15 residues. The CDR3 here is CATSGGDKGYNEQFF. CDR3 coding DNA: TGTGCCACCAGTGGAGGGGACAAGGGCTACAATGAGCAGTTCTTC.

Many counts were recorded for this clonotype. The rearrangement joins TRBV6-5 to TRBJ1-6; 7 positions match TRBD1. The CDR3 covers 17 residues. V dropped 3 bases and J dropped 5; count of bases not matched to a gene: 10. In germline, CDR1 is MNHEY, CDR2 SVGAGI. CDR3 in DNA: TGTGCCAGCAGTTATGGTAGGGGGCGCTCAGATAATTCACCCCTCCACTTT. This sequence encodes CASSYGRGRSDNSPLHF.

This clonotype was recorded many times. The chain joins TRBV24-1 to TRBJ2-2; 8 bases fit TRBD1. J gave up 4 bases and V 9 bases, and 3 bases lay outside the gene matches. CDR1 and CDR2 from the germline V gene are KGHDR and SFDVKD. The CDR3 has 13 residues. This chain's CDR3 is CATGTGRTGELFF. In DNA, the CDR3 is TGTGCCACCGGGACAGGTCGCACCGGGGAGCTGTTTTTT.

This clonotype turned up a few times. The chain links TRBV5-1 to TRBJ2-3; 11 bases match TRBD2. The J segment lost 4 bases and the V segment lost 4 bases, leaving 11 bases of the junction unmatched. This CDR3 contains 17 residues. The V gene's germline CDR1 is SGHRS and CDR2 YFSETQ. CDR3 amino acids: CASSQTPSGGSADTQYF. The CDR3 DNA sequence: TGCGCCAGCAGCCAGACCCCTAGCGGGGGGAGTGCAGATACGCAGTATTTT.

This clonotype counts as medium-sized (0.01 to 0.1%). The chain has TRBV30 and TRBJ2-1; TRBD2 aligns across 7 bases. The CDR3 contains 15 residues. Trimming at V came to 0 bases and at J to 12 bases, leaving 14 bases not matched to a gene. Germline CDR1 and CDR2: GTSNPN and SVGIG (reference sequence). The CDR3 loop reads CAWSVRGAGEGGQFF. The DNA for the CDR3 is TGTGCCTGGAGTGTACGGGGCGCGGGAGAGGGCGGGCAGTTCTTC.